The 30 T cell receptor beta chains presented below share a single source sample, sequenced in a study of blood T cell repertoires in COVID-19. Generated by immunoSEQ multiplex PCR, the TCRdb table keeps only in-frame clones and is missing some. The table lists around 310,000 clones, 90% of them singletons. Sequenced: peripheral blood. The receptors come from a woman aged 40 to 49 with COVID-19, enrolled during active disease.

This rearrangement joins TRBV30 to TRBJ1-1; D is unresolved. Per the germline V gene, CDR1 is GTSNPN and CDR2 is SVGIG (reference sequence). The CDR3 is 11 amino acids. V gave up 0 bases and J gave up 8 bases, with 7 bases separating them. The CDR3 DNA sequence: TGTGCCTGGAGTGTGAGGGAAGAAGCTTTCTTT. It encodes CAWSVREEAFF.

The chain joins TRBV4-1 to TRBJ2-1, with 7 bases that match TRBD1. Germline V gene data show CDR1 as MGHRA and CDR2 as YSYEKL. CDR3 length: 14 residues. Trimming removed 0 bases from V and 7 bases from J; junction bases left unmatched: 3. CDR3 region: CASSQDSRGNEQFF. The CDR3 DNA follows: TGCGCCAGCAGCCAAGATAGCAGGGGGAATGAGCAGTTCTTC.

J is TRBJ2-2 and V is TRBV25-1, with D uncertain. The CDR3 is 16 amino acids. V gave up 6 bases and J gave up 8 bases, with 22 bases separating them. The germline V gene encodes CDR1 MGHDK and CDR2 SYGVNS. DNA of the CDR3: TGTGCCAGCAGCGCGGCAGTCCTATCTAATTTTGGGGAGCTGTTTTTT. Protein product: CASSAAVLSNFGELFF. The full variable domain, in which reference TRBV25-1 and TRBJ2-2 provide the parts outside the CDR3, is EADIYQTPRYLVIGTGKKITLECSQTMGHDKMYWYQQDPGMELHLIHYSYGVNSTEKGDLSSESTVSRIRTEHFPLTLESARPSHTSQYLCASSAAVLSNFGELFFGEGSRLTVL.

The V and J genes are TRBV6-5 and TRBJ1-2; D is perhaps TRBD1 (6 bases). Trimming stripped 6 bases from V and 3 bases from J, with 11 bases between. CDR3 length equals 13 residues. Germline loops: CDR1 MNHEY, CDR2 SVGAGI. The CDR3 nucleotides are TGTGCCAGCAGGAACAGGGTGGACTATGGCTACACCTTC. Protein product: CASRNRVDYGYTF.

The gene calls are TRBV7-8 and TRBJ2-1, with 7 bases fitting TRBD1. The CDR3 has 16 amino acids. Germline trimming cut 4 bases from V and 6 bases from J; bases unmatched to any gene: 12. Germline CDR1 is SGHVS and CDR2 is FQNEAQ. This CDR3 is CASSSRDPGQINEQFF. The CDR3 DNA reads TGTGCCAGCAGCTCCAGGGATCCGGGACAGATCAATGAGCAGTTCTTC.

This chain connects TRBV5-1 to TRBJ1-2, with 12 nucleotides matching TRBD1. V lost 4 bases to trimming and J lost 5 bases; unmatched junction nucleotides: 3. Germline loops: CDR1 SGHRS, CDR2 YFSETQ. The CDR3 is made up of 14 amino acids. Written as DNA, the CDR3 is TGCGCCAGCAGCGGGGGACAGGGGGCTTATGGCTACACCTTC. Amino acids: CASSGGQGAYGYTF.

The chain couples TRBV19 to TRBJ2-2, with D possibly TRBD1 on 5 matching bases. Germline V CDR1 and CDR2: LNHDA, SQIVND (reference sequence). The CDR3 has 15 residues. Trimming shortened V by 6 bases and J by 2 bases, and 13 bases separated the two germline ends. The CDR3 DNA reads TGTGCCAGTAGAACAGGAGATGGAAACACCGGGGAGCTGTTTTTT. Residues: CASRTGDGNTGELFF.

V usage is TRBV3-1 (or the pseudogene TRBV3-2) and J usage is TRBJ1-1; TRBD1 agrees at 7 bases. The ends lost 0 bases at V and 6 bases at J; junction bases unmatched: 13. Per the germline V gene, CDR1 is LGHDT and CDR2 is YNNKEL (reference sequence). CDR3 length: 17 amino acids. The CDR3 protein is CASSQERGQLHESEAFF. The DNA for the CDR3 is TGTGCCAGCAGCCAAGAGAGGGGGCAGCTCCACGAGTCTGAAGCTTTCTTT.

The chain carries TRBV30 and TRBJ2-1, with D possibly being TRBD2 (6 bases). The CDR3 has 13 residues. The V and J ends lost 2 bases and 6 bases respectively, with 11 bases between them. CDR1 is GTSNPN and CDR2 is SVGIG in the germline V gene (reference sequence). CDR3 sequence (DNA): TGTGCCTGGAGTCCTCCCGGGGGCAATGAGCAGTTCTTC. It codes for CAWSPPGGNEQFF.

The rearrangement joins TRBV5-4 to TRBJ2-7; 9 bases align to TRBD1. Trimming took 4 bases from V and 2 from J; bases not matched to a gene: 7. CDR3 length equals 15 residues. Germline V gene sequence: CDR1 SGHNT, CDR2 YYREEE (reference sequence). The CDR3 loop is CASSMRQGVPYEQYF. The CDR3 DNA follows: TGTGCCAGCAGCATGCGACAGGGGGTACCCTACGAGCAGTACTTC.

Here the CDR3 DNA reads TGCGCCAGCAGCTTGGGAGGGGGTACTTCACCCCTCCACTTT. This translates into CASSLGGGTSPLHF. This chain joins TRBV5-1 and TRBJ1-6; a possible D gene is TRBD1 (6 bases). The CDR3 is 14 residues long. V lost 0 bases and J lost 9, with 10 bases in between. From germline, CDR1 is SGHRS and CDR2 YFSETQ.

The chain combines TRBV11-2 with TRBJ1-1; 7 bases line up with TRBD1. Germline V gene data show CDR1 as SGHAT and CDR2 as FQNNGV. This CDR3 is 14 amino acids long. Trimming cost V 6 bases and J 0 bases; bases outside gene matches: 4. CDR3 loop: CASRKGQLNTEAFF. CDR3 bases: TGTGCCAGCAGGAAGGGACAGTTGAACACTGAAGCTTTCTTT.

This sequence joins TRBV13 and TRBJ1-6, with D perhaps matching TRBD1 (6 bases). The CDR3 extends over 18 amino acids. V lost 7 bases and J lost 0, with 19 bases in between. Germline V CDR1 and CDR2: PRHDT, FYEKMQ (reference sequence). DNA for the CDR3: TGTGCCAGCACCCGGAAGGGGGATAAAAACTCCTATAATTCACCCCTCCACTTT. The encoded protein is CASTRKGDKNSYNSPLHF.

This CDR3 is CASSQGLAMNTGELFF. The CDR3 coding sequence is TGTGCCAGCAGCCAGGGACTAGCGATGAACACCGGGGAGCTGTTTTTT. The chain carries TRBV3-1 (or the pseudogene TRBV3-2) and TRBJ2-2; 10 nucleotides line up with TRBD2. The V gene's germline CDR1 is LGHDT and CDR2 YNNKEL (reference sequence). CDR3 length: 16 residues. The ends lost 3 bases at V and 1 base at J; junction bases unmatched: 2.

This CDR3 is CASSPRQGRANEKLFF. In DNA, the CDR3 is TGTGCCAGCAGCCCCCGACAGGGAAGGGCTAATGAAAAACTGTTTTTT. V and J are TRBV7-9 and TRBJ1-4; 7 bases agree with TRBD1. This CDR3 spans 16 amino acids. V shed 5 bases, J shed 3 bases, and the junction held 9 bases outside the gene matches. CDR1 is SEHNR, CDR2 FQNEAQ, per germline (reference sequence).

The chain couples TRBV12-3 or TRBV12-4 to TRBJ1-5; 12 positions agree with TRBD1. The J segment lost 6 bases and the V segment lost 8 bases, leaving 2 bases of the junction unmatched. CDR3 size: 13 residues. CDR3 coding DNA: TGTGCCAGCTGGGACAGGGGGCCTCAGCCCCAGCATTTT. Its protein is CASWDRGPQPQHF.

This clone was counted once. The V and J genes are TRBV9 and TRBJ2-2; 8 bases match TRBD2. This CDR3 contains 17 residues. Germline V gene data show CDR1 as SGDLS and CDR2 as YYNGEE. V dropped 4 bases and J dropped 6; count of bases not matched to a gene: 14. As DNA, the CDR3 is TGTGCCAGCAGCCCAAATAGCGGGACTCAAGGTGCCGGGGAGCTGTTTTTT. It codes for CASSPNSGTQGAGELFF.

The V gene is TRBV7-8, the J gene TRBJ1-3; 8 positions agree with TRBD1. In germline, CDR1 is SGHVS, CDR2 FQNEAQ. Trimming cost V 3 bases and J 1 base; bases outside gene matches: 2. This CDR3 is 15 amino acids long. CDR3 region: CASSLDRVSGNTIYF. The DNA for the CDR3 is TGTGCCAGCAGCTTGGACAGGGTGTCTGGAAACACCATATATTTT.

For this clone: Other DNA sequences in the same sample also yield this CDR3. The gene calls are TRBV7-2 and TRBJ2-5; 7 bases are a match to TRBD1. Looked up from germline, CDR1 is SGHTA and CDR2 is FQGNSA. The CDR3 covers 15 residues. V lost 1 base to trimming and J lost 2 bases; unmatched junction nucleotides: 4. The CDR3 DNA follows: TGTGCCAGCAGCTTAGGGGGCAGGGGGCAAGAGACCCAGTACTTC. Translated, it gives CASSLGGRGQETQYF.

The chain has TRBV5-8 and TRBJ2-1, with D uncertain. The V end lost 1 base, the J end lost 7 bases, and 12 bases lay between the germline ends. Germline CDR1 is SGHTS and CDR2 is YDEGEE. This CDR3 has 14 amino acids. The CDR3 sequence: CASSLYTLENEQFF. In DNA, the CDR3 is TGTGCCAGCAGCTTGTACACGTTGGAGAATGAGCAGTTCTTC.

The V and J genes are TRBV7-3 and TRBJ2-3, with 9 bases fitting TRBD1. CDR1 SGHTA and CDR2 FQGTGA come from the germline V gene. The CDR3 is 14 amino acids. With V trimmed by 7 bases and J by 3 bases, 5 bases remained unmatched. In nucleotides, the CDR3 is TGTGCCAGCACACAGGGGGCGGGGACAGATACGCAGTATTTT. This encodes CASTQGAGTDTQYF.

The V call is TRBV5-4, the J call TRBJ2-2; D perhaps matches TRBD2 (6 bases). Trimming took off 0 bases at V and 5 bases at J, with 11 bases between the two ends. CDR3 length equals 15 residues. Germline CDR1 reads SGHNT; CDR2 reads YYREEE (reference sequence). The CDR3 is CASSLAGAGTGELFF. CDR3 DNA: TGTGCCAGCAGCTTGGCCGGGGCGGGGACCGGGGAGCTGTTTTTT. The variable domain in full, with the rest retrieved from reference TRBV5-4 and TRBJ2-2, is ETGVTQSPTHLIKTRGQQVTLRCSSQSGHNTVSWYQQALGQGPQFIFQYYREEENGRGNFPPRFSGLQFPNYSSELNVNALELDDSALYLCASSLAGAGTGELFFGEGSRLTVL.

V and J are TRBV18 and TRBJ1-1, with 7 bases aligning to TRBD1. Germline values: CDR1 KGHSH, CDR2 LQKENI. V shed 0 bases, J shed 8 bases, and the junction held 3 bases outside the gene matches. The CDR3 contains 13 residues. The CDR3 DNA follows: TGTGCCAGCTCACCACCGACAGGGACCGAAGCTTTCTTT. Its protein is CASSPPTGTEAFF. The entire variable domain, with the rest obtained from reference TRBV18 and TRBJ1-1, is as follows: NAGVMQNPRHLVRRRGQEARLRCSPMKGHSHVYWYRQLPEEGLKFMVYLQKENIIDESGMPKERFSAEFPKEGPSILRIQQVVRGDSAAYFCASSPPTGTEAFFGQGTRLTVV.

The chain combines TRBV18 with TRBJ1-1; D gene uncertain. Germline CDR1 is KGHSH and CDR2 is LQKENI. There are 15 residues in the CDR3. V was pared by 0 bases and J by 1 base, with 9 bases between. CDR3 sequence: CASSPPSRGNTEAFF. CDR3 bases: TGTGCCAGCTCACCACCGTCCCGGGGGAACACTGAAGCTTTCTTT. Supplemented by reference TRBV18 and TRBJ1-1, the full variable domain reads NAGVMQNPRHLVRRRGQEARLRCSPMKGHSHVYWYRQLPEEGLKFMVYLQKENIIDESGMPKERFSAEFPKEGPSILRIQQVVRGDSAAYFCASSPPSRGNTEAFFGQGTRLTVV.

The CDR3 DNA reads TGTGCCAGCAGTTACTCGAAGAACGACAGGGGAAATTCACCCCTCCACTTT. This translates into CASSYSKNDRGNSPLHF. The chain employs TRBV6-2 or TRBV6-3 and TRBJ1-6, with 8 bases that match TRBD1. The CDR3 is 17 residues long. Germline values: CDR1 MNHEY, CDR2 SVGEGT. V trimming: 0 bases; J trimming: 7 bases; junction bases outside the gene matches: 8.

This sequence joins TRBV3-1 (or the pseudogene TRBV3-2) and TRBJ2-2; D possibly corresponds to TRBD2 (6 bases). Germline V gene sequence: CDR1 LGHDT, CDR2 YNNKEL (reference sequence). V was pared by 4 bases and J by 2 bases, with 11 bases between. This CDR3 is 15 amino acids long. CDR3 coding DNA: TGTGCCAGCAGCCCGCGGGGCGGTAACACCGGGGAGCTGTTTTTT. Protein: CASSPRGGNTGELFF.

CDR3 sequence reads: CASSRGGNYGYTF. DNA for the CDR3: TGTGCCAGCAGCAGGGGGGGGAACTATGGCTACACCTTC. This sequence joins TRBV11-2 and TRBJ1-2, with D possibly matching TRBD1 (6 bases). Looked up from germline, CDR1 is SGHAT and CDR2 is FQNNGV. The CDR3 contains 13 residues. V lost 5 bases to trimming and J lost 2 bases, with 9 bases between them. Supplemented by reference TRBV11-2 and TRBJ1-2, the full variable domain reads EAGVAQSPRYKIIEKRQSVAFWCNPISGHATLYWYQQILGQGPKLLIQFQNNGVVDDSQLPKDRFSAERLKGVDSTLKIQPAKLEDSAVYLCASSRGGNYGYTFGSGTRLTVV.

The CDR3 reads CASSLEQLGMNTEAFF. In nucleotides, the CDR3 is TGCGCCAGCAGCTTGGAACAGTTAGGAATGAACACTGAAGCTTTCTTT. The genes are TRBV5-1 and TRBJ1-1; D gene unclear. The CDR3 contains 16 residues. Looked up from germline, CDR1 is SGHRS and CDR2 is YFSETQ. V lost 0 bases and J lost 0, with 12 bases in between.

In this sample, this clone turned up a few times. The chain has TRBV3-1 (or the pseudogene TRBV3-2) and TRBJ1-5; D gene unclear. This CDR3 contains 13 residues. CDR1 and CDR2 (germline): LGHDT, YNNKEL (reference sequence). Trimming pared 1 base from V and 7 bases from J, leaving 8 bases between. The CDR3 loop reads CASSQGAGQPQHF. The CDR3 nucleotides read TGTGCCAGCAGCCAAGGAGCAGGACAGCCCCAGCATTTT.

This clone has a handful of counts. CDR3 DNA: TGTGCCAGTGCCGACAGGATTAATCAGCCCCAGCATTTT. Protein sequence: CASADRINQPQHF. The chain employs TRBV19 and TRBJ1-5; a weak D match, TRBD1 (6 bases). The V and J ends lost 8 bases and 4 bases respectively, with 12 bases between them. Germline values: CDR1 LNHDA, CDR2 SQIVND (reference sequence). The CDR3 covers 13 residues. The variable domain in full, with the rest retrieved from reference TRBV19 and TRBJ1-5, is DGGITQSPKYLFRKEGQNVTLSCEQNLNHDAMYWYRQDPGQGLRLIYYSQIVNDFQKGDIAEGYSVSREKKESFPLTVTSAQKNPTAFYLCASADRINQPQHFGDGTRLSIL.